One sample yielded the 18 T cell receptor beta chains listed below, sequenced in a study of blood T cell repertoires in COVID-19. Some clones are missing from TCRdb's copy, which holds only in-frame ones; the method was immunoSEQ multiplex PCR. The repertoire holds approximately 70,000 clones, with around nine tenths as singletons. Sequenced sample: peripheral blood. These receptors were taken from a woman aged 55-69 years with acute or convalescent COVID-19.

The V gene is TRBV10-3, the J gene TRBJ1-5; TRBD1 might be the D (6 bases). Germline V gene data show CDR1 as ENHRY and CDR2 as SYGVKD. The CDR3 contains 15 residues. V lost 10 bases, J lost 1 base, and 17 bases lay in between. In DNA, the CDR3 is TGTGCCACCGCCCTGGACAGCCAGAGCAATCAGCCCCAGCATTTT. Translating it yields CATALDSQSNQPQHF.

The chain carries TRBV2 and TRBJ1-6; D is possibly TRBD1 (5 bases). With 6 bases removed from V and 0 bases from J, the gap between germline ends came to 18 bases. The CDR3 totals 18 residues. CDR1 is SNHLY, CDR2 FYNNEI, per germline. CDR3 DNA: TGTGCCAGCAGCCGAACGACGTCAGGGCTCTCCTATAATTCACCCCTCCACTTT. Translated: CASSRTTSGLSYNSPLHF. The variable domain in full, completed from reference TRBV2 and TRBJ1-6, reads EPEVTQTPSHQVTQMGQEVILRCVPISNHLYFYWYRQILGQKVEFLVSFYNNEISEKSEIFDDQFSVERPDGSNFTLKIRSTKLEDSAMYFCASSRTTSGLSYNSPLHFGNGTRLTVT.

CDR3 in DNA: TGTGCCTGGAGGAGACTAGCGAACACCGGGGAGCTGTTTTTT. It is translated as CAWRRLANTGELFF. V is TRBV30 and J is TRBJ2-2; a possible D gene is TRBD2 (6 bases). Germline V lookup: CDR1 GTSNPN, CDR2 SVGIG (reference sequence). This CDR3 region has 14 residues. The V end lost 3 bases, the J end lost 0 bases, and 8 bases lay between the germline ends.

The rearrangement joins TRBV2 to TRBJ1-2; TRBD1 agrees at 8 bases. With 6 bases clipped from V and 4 bases from J, the junction kept 7 bases outside the gene matches. This CDR3 is 14 amino acids long. Germline CDR1 is SNHLY and CDR2 is FYNNEI. CDR3 coding DNA: TGTGCCAGCAGCTGGGACAGGACTTCCTATGGCTACACCTTC. The encoded protein is CASSWDRTSYGYTF.

The table lists this clone with a count of one. The chain recombines TRBV19 with TRBJ1-5; tentatively, D is TRBD1 (5 bases). Germline CDR1 and CDR2: LNHDA and SQIVND (reference sequence). CDR3 size: 15 residues. The V and J ends lost 4 bases and 0 bases respectively, with 10 bases between them. CDR3 DNA: TGTGCCAGTAGTACGACAGTTAATAGCAATCAGCCCCAGCATTTT. Amino acid sequence: CASSTTVNSNQPQHF.

This clone has a handful of counts. V and J are TRBV18 and TRBJ1-6; D unresolved. V gave up 4 bases and J gave up 4 bases, with 11 bases separating them. Germline assignment: CDR1 KGHSH and CDR2 LQKENI. The CDR3 length is 15 residues. This CDR3 reads CASSLNEGYNSPLHF. The CDR3 DNA reads as TGTGCCAGCTCACTTAATGAGGGTTATAATTCACCCCTCCACTTT.

The genes are TRBV7-9 and TRBJ1-2; D is uncertain. The CDR3 runs 15 residues. Trimming shortened V by 1 base and J by 0 bases, and 9 bases separated the two germline ends. The germline V gene has CDR1 SEHNR and CDR2 FQNEAQ (reference sequence). The CDR3 DNA sequence: TGTGCCAGCAGCTTAGGGCAGGTAGCTAACTATGGCTACACCTTC. It translates to CASSLGQVANYGYTF.

The rearrangement joins TRBV5-6 to TRBJ2-1, with 13 bases lining up with TRBD2. CDR1 is SGHDT, CDR2 YYEEEE, per germline. V lost 1 base to trimming and J lost 8 bases; unmatched junction nucleotides: 6. This CDR3 comprises 16 residues. This chain's CDR3 is CASSLRTSGGLYEQFF. For the CDR3, the DNA is TGTGCCAGCAGCTTGAGGACTAGCGGGGGATTATATGAGCAGTTCTTC.

The chain links TRBV2 to TRBJ1-2; 7 nucleotides match TRBD1. The CDR3 sequence is 12 residues long. Germline CDR1 is SNHLY and CDR2 is FYNNEI. Unmatched junction bases numbered 3, after V lost 3 bases and J lost 8 bases. The CDR3 is CASSDHRGGYTF. The DNA for the CDR3 is TGTGCCAGCAGTGATCACAGGGGCGGCTACACCTTC.

The gene calls are TRBV2 and TRBJ2-1, with 14 bases matching TRBD2. This CDR3 contains 15 residues. V lost 5 bases and J lost 6; bases outside the gene matches: 3. Germline-derived CDR1 and CDR2 are SNHLY and FYNNEI. In DNA form, the CDR3 reads TGTGCCAGCAGTCAGACTAGCGGGGGGGCCAATGAGCAGTTCTTC. As protein: CASSQTSGGANEQFF. Drawing the rest from reference TRBV2 and TRBJ2-1, the complete variable domain is EPEVTQTPSHQVTQMGQEVILRCVPISNHLYFYWYRQILGQKVEFLVSFYNNEISEKSEIFDDQFSVERPDGSNFTLKIRSTKLEDSAMYFCASSQTSGGANEQFFGPGTRLTVL.

The rearrangement joins TRBV6-5 to TRBJ1-2; perhaps TRBD1 as D (6 bases). The V end was cut by 8 bases, the J end by 4 bases, with 11 bases between. The CDR3 length is 12 residues. The V gene's germline CDR1 is MNHEY and CDR2 SVGAGI. DNA of the CDR3: TGTGCCAGCGAAGGGGGGGGCTATGGCTACACCTTC. This sequence encodes CASEGGGYGYTF.

V is TRBV9 and J is TRBJ1-2, with TRBD1 identical over 9 bases. The J segment lost 4 bases and the V segment lost 0 bases, leaving 4 bases of the junction unmatched. The length of the CDR3 is 15 residues. The germline gives CDR1 SGDLS, CDR2 YYNGEE. CDR3 nucleotide sequence: TGTGCCAGCAGCGTAGCGGGACAGGGTGGCTATGGCTACACCTTC. It is translated as CASSVAGQGGYGYTF.

This clone was seen a single time. The V and J genes are TRBV5-5 and TRBJ1-2, with D possibly being TRBD1 (6 bases). The CDR3 length is 11 residues. Germline-derived CDR1 and CDR2 are SGHKS and YYEKEE (reference sequence). V gave up 6 bases and J gave up 6 bases, with 9 bases separating them. The CDR3 loop is CASIPGDGYTF. The CDR3 region has the DNA TGTGCCAGCATCCCAGGGGATGGCTACACCTTC.

The V call is TRBV4-1, the J call TRBJ1-1; 11 nucleotides agree with TRBD1. V gave up 0 bases and J gave up 10 bases; unmatched junction bases: 19. CDR1 MGHRA and CDR2 YSYEKL come from the germline V gene. The CDR3 is 19 amino acids. CDR3 sequence (DNA): TGCGCCAGCAGCCAAGATCTTATTTTACTCCGGACAGGGGGCGCCGCAGCTTTCTTT. This codes for CASSQDLILLRTGGAAAFF.

This sequence joins TRBV27 and TRBJ2-7, with 9 bases matching TRBD1. CDR3 length equals 13 residues. V lost 8 bases, J lost 5 bases, and 7 bases stayed unmatched. Looked up from germline, CDR1 is MNHEY and CDR2 is SMNVEV (reference sequence). DNA of the CDR3: TGTGCCAGCCGCCGACAGGGGGGAGACGAGCAGTACTTC. This encodes CASRRQGGDEQYF.

This chain joins TRBV2 and TRBJ1-2, with 7 nucleotides matching TRBD1. The CDR3 totals 13 residues. V lost 3 bases to trimming and J lost 5 bases; unmatched junction nucleotides: 3. Looked up from germline, CDR1 is SNHLY and CDR2 is FYNNEI. The CDR3 DNA follows: TGTGCCAGCAGTGAGGGACAGATATATGGCTACACCTTC. Its translation: CASSEGQIYGYTF.

V usage is TRBV6-1 and J usage is TRBJ1-3, with a possible D match to TRBD1 (5 bases). The CDR3 totals 18 residues. Germline-derived CDR1 and CDR2 are MNHNS and SASEGT. Trimming left V 3 bases short and J 2 bases short, with 20 bases between. The CDR3 loop is CASSESLVVAGAGNTIYF. CDR3 nucleotide sequence: TGTGCCAGCAGTGAGTCGTTAGTGGTCGCGGGGGCTGGAAACACCATATATTTT.

This clone was seen just once. The genes are TRBV27 and TRBJ2-3, with no clear D. This CDR3 has 13 amino acids. Trimming took off 5 bases at V and 2 bases at J, with 8 bases between the two ends. Per the germline V gene, CDR1 is MNHEY and CDR2 is SMNVEV (reference sequence). The CDR3 nucleotides read TGTGCCAGCAGTCTATTCTCCACAGATACGCAGTATTTT. Its translation is CASSLFSTDTQYF.